This TCR beta chain comes out of a study of blood T cell repertoires in COVID-19. As for the study in general: Acute and convalescent COVID-19 samples came from the United States, Italy and Spain. PBMCs, B-cell-depleted T cells, or T cells were the source of the cDNA or gDNA that made up the material.

Original analysis: Nucleated cell number was recorded as an estimate derived from reference gene primer amplification. The table came from immunoSEQ multiplex PCR; TCRdb's copy has only in-frame clones and leaves some out. V and J calls and clone size come straight from that table; D and trimming were deduced from the DNA. The sample lists roughly 200,000 clones; approximately 88% were seen once. The V segment lost 6 bases and the J segment 0 bases; nucleotides outside the gene matches: 7. The CDR3 covers 18 residues. CDR1 and CDR2 from the germline V gene are LNHDA and SQIVND (reference sequence). V and J are TRBV19 and TRBJ2-5; 16 bases fit TRBD2. The material sequenced was peripheral blood. The receptor was derived from a woman aged 25 to 39 with acute or convalescent COVID-19. The CDR3 reads CASSEGLAGGLYQETQYF. CDR3 in DNA: TGTGCCAGTAGCGAGGGACTAGCGGGAGGGTTGTACCAAGAGACCCAGTACTTC.